The source of this T cell receptor beta chain is a study of vaccination effects on CD4 cells after COVID-19. Points from the study as a whole: Small numbers of convalescent patients limited the study. It also lacked early post-infection timepoints.

The protocol was immunoSEQ multiplex PCR, while the TCRdb copy is restricted to in-frame clones and leaves out a portion. The sample lists tens of thousands of clones; more than 75% were seen once. In regard to this clone: What it binds is not known.

ViraFEST expansion of antigen-specific CD4+ T cells with viral peptide pools preceded sequencing. Cells that had been cultured for 10 days were the source of isolated CD4+ T cells. Nucleocapsid antibody tests were negative, and the vaccine recipients had no prior SARS-CoV-2 infection. The germline CDR1 and CDR2 sequences are KGHSH and LQKENI. The V and J ends lost 3 bases and 1 base respectively, with 9 bases between them. The CDR3 spans 14 residues. The receptor's source is a human donor who received a COVID-19 vaccine. The chain links TRBV18 to TRBJ1-1; D unclear. Sequencing used CD4+ T cells from PBMCs cultured with HCoV-OC43 spike peptides, obtained before COVID-19 vaccination. Regarding subset: HCoV-OC43 spike overlapping peptide pool stimulation. The CDR3 spells CASSPSLQNTEAFF. Written as DNA, the CDR3 is TGTGCCAGCTCACCTAGCTTACAGAACACTGAAGCTTTCTTT.